This T cell receptor (beta chain) stems from a study of T cells after yellow fever vaccination. The study, taken as a whole, reports: The study re-detected most primary-vaccination clones after the booster (under 97% CD4, 80% to 90% CD8).

The 5'RACE template-switching step produced TCR cDNA and added a universal primer site and UMIs. Via MiXCR, TCRdb re-called the 5' RACE reads, giving one row per CDR3 protein. The table shows fewer than 400,000 distinct CDR3 sequences, with around a tenth occurring only once. This clonotype came up a few times. The antigen remains undetermined. The CDR3 covers 17 residues. The V gene's germline CDR1 is DFQATT and CDR2 SNEGSKA (reference sequence). Trimming pared 3 bases from V and 0 bases from J, leaving 20 bases between. This chain uses TRBV20-1 with TRBJ1-1; D gene unclear. This clonotype was sampled from a man younger than 35 who received the YFV17D yellow fever vaccine. Sequences were derived from CD4+ T cells sorted from PBMCs, sampled 45 days after the yellow fever booster vaccination. In nucleotides, the CDR3 is TGCAGTGCTAGCCCTCGTCTCCGGGGAACGTTGAACACTGAAGCTTTCTTT. It is translated as CSASPRLRGTLNTEAFF.